This TCR beta chain was identified in a study of blood T cell repertoires in COVID-19. Trimming shortened V by 5 bases and J by 2 bases, and 13 bases separated the two germline ends. The CDR3 has 14 residues. Looked up from germline, CDR1 is MNHNS and CDR2 is SASEGT. Libraries were prepared by immunoSEQ multiplex PCR; TCRdb keeps only in-frame clonotypes and omits some of them. This table has about 150,000 clones, roughly 93% appearing once. The genes are TRBV6-1 and TRBJ2-7; TRBD2 is a possible D gene (5 bases). The sequence came from a young man with COVID-19, enrolled during active disease. Sequenced sample: peripheral blood. The CDR3 sequence: CASSSWTQTYEQYF. For the CDR3, the DNA is TGTGCCAGCAGTTCTTGGACTCAAACCTACGAGCAGTACTTC.